This T cell receptor beta chain originates from a study of cytomegalovirus exposure and HLA in healthy donors (dated by TCRdb to about 2017). At the level of the whole study: The roughly 700 repertoires of the first cohort and the approximately 110 validation repertoires were produced on the same platform, according to a later analysis. The aim of the study was to test whether cataloging public T cell receptors could identify signatures of past pathogen exposure. Besides the first cohort of 550 to 750 subjects, a separate validation cohort made up of over 100 different subjects was used. To predict cytomegalovirus infection status, the study brought together high-throughput TCR immunosequencing, statistical association of individual TCRs with disease status, and machine learning.

The library was generated by the immunoSEQ multiplex PCR assay. Under the source paper's analysis protocol: A statistical classification framework was developed to diagnose cytomegalovirus status using the catalog of TCR beta chain sequences. TCRdb retrieved this table from immuneACCESS and kept in-frame rearrangements only. Not all clones are present; in checked studies, unresolved V genes account for under half, and no reason is known for the remainder. From that table come the V and J calls and clone size; the DNA was used to work out D and trimming. The sample has some 340,000 clones on record, roughly 87% of them singletons. The ten most abundant clones make up more than 0.9% of the sample. The donors were included in the validation cohort of around 120 subjects, a group kept apart from the roughly 610-subject first cohort. Paper-wide results and their limitations: In vitro tests confirmed that a few of the cytomegalovirus-associated TCR beta chains recognize cytomegalovirus antigens. Cytomegalovirus status was reported to be diagnosed by the classifier with high specificity and sensitivity in both the original and validation cohorts. Most TCR sequences were seen in very few donors, while some public TCRs were found in many individuals. All 130 or so repertoires were used to score co-occurrence in the validation cohort in a later analysis, because that analysis had no HLA typing for the cohort. The study gave a list of more than 150 TCR beta chains associated with cytomegalovirus. Subsequent analysis determined that TCRs grouped into clusters in the first cohort also showed a tendency toward co-occurrence across the roughly 110 validation repertoires, and roughly 94% of cluster scores exceeded 0. The authors suggested that the approach could potentially be generalized to other disease states and immunological phenotypes.

The CDR3 contains 14 residues, cysteine and phenylalanine counted. The DNA shown is the 42-base CDR3, in frame from base 1. Per the germline V gene, MNHNS is the CDR1 and SASEGT is the CDR2. The junction shows trimming of 6 bases on V and 0 bases on J, plus 11 bases between the germline ends. This clone was observed a few times. Its antigen remains undetermined. Base qualities are not recorded, but no much larger clone differs from it by a single base. This sequence uses TRBV6-1 and TRBJ1-2; TRBD1 is a possible D gene, resting on 5 matching bases. The source of this sequence is a woman aged 25-40 years in good health and CMV-seropositive. The sample consisted of PBMCs. In nucleotide form, the sequence is TGTGCCAGCAGCCTACAGGTTGCTAACTATGGCTACACCTTC. This codes for CASSLQVANYGYTF.